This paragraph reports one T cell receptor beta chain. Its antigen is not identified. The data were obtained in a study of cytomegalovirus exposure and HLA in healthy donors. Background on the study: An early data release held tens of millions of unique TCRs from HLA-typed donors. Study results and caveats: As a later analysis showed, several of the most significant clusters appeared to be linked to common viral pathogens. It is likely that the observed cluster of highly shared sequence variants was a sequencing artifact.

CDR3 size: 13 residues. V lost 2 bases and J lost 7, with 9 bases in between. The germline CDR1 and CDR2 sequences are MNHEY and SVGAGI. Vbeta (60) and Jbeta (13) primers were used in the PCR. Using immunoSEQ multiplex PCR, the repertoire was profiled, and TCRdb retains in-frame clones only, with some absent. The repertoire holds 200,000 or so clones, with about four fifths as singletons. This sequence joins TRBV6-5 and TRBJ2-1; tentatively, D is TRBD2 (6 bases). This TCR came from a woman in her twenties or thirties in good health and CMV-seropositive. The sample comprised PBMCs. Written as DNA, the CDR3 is TGTGCCAGCAGTTACCAAGGGAGGAATGAGCAGTTCTTC. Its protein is CASSYQGRNEQFF.